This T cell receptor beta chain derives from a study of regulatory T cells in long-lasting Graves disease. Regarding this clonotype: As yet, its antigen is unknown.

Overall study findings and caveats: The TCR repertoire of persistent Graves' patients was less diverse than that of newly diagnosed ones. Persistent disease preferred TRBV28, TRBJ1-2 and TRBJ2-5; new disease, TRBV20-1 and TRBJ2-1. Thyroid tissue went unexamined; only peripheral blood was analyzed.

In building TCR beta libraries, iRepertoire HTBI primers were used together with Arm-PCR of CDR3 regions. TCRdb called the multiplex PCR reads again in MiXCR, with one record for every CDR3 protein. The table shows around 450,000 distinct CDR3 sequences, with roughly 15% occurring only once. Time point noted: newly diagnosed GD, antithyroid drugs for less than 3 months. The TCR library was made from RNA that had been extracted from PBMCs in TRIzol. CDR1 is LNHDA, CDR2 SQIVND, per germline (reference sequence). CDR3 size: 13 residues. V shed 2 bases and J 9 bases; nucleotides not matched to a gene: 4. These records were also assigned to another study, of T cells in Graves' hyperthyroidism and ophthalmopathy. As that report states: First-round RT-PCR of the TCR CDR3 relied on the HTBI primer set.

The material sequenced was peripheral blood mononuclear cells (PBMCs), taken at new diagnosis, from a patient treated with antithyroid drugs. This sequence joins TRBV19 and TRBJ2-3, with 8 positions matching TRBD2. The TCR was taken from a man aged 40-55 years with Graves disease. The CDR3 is CASSISGLATQYF. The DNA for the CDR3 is TGTGCCAGTAGTATATCCGGACTAGCCACGCAGTATTTT.